This record covers a single TCR beta chain. As yet, its antigen is unknown. This specimen belongs to a study of post-analysis software for immune sequencing data. Turning to the study itself: Disease courses included relapsing-remitting, secondary progressive and progressive-relapsing multiple sclerosis. Study outcomes and limitations: F measure showed strong co-clustering of same-batch samples. Higher frequency in patients than in controls was seen for roughly five TRBV segments, with TRBV5-6, TRBV5-1 and TRBV20-1 among them. Significantly decreased normalized Chao1 diversity was recorded for multiple sclerosis patients relative to controls.

cDNA libraries of TCR beta carried unique molecular identifiers. cDNA molecules numbering about 470,000 came from roughly 1.1 to 9.2 million T cells. One entry per CDR3 protein, called by TCRdb with MiXCR from the PCR reads. This table holds about 800,000 distinct CDR3 sequences, roughly 27% found once. The CDR3 is 13 amino acids. Germline V gene data show CDR1 as MDHEN and CDR2 as SYDVKM. Material: blood. The receptor was isolated from a girl aged 10-17 years with multiple sclerosis. The rearrangement joins TRBV28 to TRBJ2-5; D unresolved. The last part of the DNA fits TRBJ2-7 better; the J call may be wrong. Written as DNA, the CDR3 is TGTGCCAGCACAATTCCTAATACCTACGAGCAGTACTTC. It translates to CASTIPNTYEQYF.